The clone carrying this TCR beta chain occurred a few times. Its target is unknown. This sample also contains other DNA sequences that code for the same CDR3. The source of the sample is a study of shared clonotypes between healthy human individuals. Notes on the study in general: Sampling used blood alone; tissue repertoires probably differ. A reduction in generation probabilities was seen for non-shared clonotypes relative to those shared by all four donors. Richness estimates generally favored naive over memory subsets.

V trimming: 2 bases; J trimming: 5 bases; junction bases outside the gene matches: 0. Looked up from germline, CDR1 is MDHEN and CDR2 is SYDVKM. The CDR3 runs to 13 residues. Per the original data handling: ImmunoSEQ junction-only sequences lacked quality scores, so their filtering differed. Here immunoSEQ multiplex PCR was the method, and the copy in TCRdb shows in-frame clones only, minus some. V, J and clone size derive from that table, while D and trimming were established from the DNA sequence. The table shows under 2.5 million clones, with around 90% occurring only once. This TCR was recovered from a man between 18 and 35 years old in good health. Some clones in this sample may be carry-over from other donors' samples. The V gene is TRBV28, the J gene TRBJ1-2; TRBD1 matches at 9 bases. Sequenced: naive CD4+ T cells from PBMCs. Regarding subset: CD45RA+ positively selected. CDR3 loop: CASSLGTGYGYTF. CDR3 DNA: TGTGCCAGCAGTTTAGGGACAGGGTATGGCTACACCTTC.